Listed below are T cell receptor beta chains from one sample, sequenced in a study of T cells and Merkel cell carcinoma outcomes. TCRdb keeps only in-frame clones here, not all; method: immunoSEQ multiplex PCR. The sample lists about 1,700 clones, roughly 87% occurring once. Sequencing was carried out using tumor tissue from Merkel cell carcinoma. The receptors were gathered from a human donor with Merkel cell carcinoma. The CDR3 runs from the conserved cysteine through the conserved F or W. The order of the fields is V gene, D gene, J gene, clone size, CDR3 DNA, CDR3 protein. The D gene is left open where the match is weak. Where a row states a size, it is once, few, many or the class of an expanded clone; other rows omit it.

V gene: TRBV5-4
D gene: NA
J gene: TRBJ2-6
clone size: NA
CDR3 DNA: TGTGCCAGCAGCTCCCCCGGGACTGGGGCCAACGTCCTGATTTTT
CDR3 protein: CASSSPGTGANVLIF

V gene: TRBV5-1
D gene: TRBD2
J gene: TRBJ2-3
clone size: NA
CDR3 DNA: TGCGCCAGCAGCTCGGGACTAGCGGGAACAGATACGCAGTATTTT
CDR3 protein: CASSSGLAGTDTQYF

V gene: TRBV13
D gene: TRBD1
J gene: TRBJ2-2
clone size: NA
CDR3 DNA: TGTGCCAGCAGCGTGAATACAGGGGGCTACAACACCGGGGAGCTGTTTTTT
CDR3 protein: CASSVNTGGYNTGELFF

V gene: TRBV7-8
D gene: NA
J gene: TRBJ1-1
clone size: NA
CDR3 DNA: TGTGCCAGCAGCTTTTACGACAGGCCGAACACTGAAGCTTTCTTT
CDR3 protein: CASSFYDRPNTEAFF

V gene: TRBV4-2
D gene: TRBD1
J gene: TRBJ1-2
clone size: NA
CDR3 DNA: TGTGCCAGCAGCTCGCAGGGGGCAAATGGCTACACCTTC
CDR3 protein: CASSSQGANGYTF

V gene: TRBV10-3
D gene: TRBD1
J gene: TRBJ2-2
clone size: NA
CDR3 DNA: TGTGCCATCAGAGCGGACAGGGCAAGCGCCGGGGAGCTGTTTTTT
CDR3 protein: CAIRADRASAGELFF

V gene: TRBV18
D gene: NA
J gene: TRBJ2-1
clone size: NA
CDR3 DNA: TGTGCCAGCTCACTGACAGAGAATGAGCAGTTCTTC
CDR3 protein: CASSLTENEQFF

V gene: TRBV20-1
D gene: NA
J gene: TRBJ2-1
clone size: NA
CDR3 DNA: TGCAGTGCTAGTAGAACCAATGAGCAGTTCTTC
CDR3 protein: CSASRTNEQFF

V gene: TRBV9
D gene: TRBD1
J gene: TRBJ1-2
clone size: NA
CDR3 DNA: TGTGCCAGCAGCGGAACTTTGACAGGGGGAGACTATGGCTACACCTTC
CDR3 protein: CASSGTLTGGDYGYTF

V gene: TRBV6-6
D gene: TRBD1
J gene: TRBJ1-2
clone size: NA
CDR3 DNA: TGTGCCAGCAGTGCGACAGGGGCTAACTATGGCTACACTTTC
CDR3 protein: CASSATGANYGYTF

V gene: TRBV9
D gene: NA
J gene: TRBJ1-1
clone size: NA
CDR3 DNA: TGTGCCAGCAGCGTAGAAGGCCCTGAAGCTTTCTTT
CDR3 protein: CASSVEGPEAFF

V gene: TRBV4-3
D gene: TRBD2
J gene: TRBJ2-3
clone size: few
CDR3 DNA: TGCGCCAGCAGCGGGGAGGGAATAAGCACAGATACGCAGTATTTT
CDR3 protein: CASSGEGISTDTQYF

V gene: TRBV7-9
D gene: NA
J gene: TRBJ2-2
clone size: few
CDR3 DNA: TGTGCCAGCAGTCAAGGGGGTTTGGGCTCTGTCGGGGAGCTGTTTTTT
CDR3 protein: CASSQGGLGSVGELFF

V gene: TRBV29-1
D gene: NA
J gene: TRBJ1-1
clone size: NA
CDR3 DNA: TGCAGCGTTGAAGGTCAAATTAACACTGAAGCTTTCTTT
CDR3 protein: CSVEGQINTEAFF

V gene: TRBV9
D gene: TRBD2
J gene: TRBJ2-1
clone size: NA
CDR3 DNA: TGTGCCAGCAGCGTAGCTCCAGCGGGGTCTTACAATGAGCAGTTCTTC
CDR3 protein: CASSVAPAGSYNEQFF

V gene: TRBV7-9
D gene: NA
J gene: TRBJ2-1
clone size: once
CDR3 DNA: TGTGCCAGCAGCTTAGCCGGCTTACGCTCCTACAATGAGCAGTTCTTC
CDR3 protein: CASSLAGLRSYNEQFF

V gene: TRBV5-4
D gene: NA
J gene: TRBJ2-4
clone size: NA
CDR3 DNA: TGTGCCAGCAGCTTAAAGGGTACGACCAAAAACATTCAGTACTTC
CDR3 protein: CASSLKGTTKNIQYF

V gene: TRBV7-3
D gene: TRBD1
J gene: TRBJ2-7
clone size: NA
CDR3 DNA: TGTGCCAGCAGCTTACAAGGACAGGGACCCCACGAGCAGTACTTC
CDR3 protein: CASSLQGQGPHEQYF

V gene: TRBV5-1
D gene: TRBD2
J gene: TRBJ2-1
clone size: NA
CDR3 DNA: TGCGCCAGCTATAAGAATGCGGGGGATTACAATGAGCAGTTCTTC
CDR3 protein: CASYKNAGDYNEQFF

V gene: TRBV4-2
D gene: NA
J gene: TRBJ1-2
clone size: NA
CDR3 DNA: TGTGCCAGCAGCCAAGCGGGGTCAGGGGCGGATGGCTACACCTTC
CDR3 protein: CASSQAGSGADGYTF

V gene: TRBV6-5
D gene: TRBD1
J gene: TRBJ2-5
clone size: NA
CDR3 DNA: TGTGCCAGCAGCCAAGGGACAGTTCAGTACTTC
CDR3 protein: CASSQGTVQYF

V gene: TRBV7-9
D gene: NA
J gene: TRBJ2-3
clone size: NA
CDR3 DNA: TGTGCCAGCAGCTTAGTGGGACTGGGAGCTAGCACAGATACGCAGTATTTT
CDR3 protein: CASSLVGLGASTDTQYF

V gene: TRBV7-9
D gene: TRBD2
J gene: TRBJ2-1
clone size: NA
CDR3 DNA: TGTGCCAGCAGCTTAGCGGGACTAGCGGGGAAAAACTCCTACAATGAGCAGTTCTTC
CDR3 protein: CASSLAGLAGKNSYNEQFF

V gene: TRBV6-5
D gene: NA
J gene: TRBJ2-7
clone size: NA
CDR3 DNA: TGTGCCAGCAGTTACTCTCCAGGGGACTACGAGCAGTACTTC
CDR3 protein: CASSYSPGDYEQYF

V gene: TRBV12-5
D gene: NA
J gene: TRBJ2-1
clone size: NA
CDR3 DNA: TGTGCTAGTGGCGAGGGGATTTTAGGTGAGCAGTTCTTC
CDR3 protein: CASGEGILGEQFF

V gene: TRBV5-1
D gene: NA
J gene: TRBJ1-5
clone size: NA
CDR3 DNA: TGCGCCAGCAGCTTGACTTCAGGGAGCAATCAGCCCCAGCATTTT
CDR3 protein: CASSLTSGSNQPQHF

V gene: TRBV14
D gene: TRBD1
J gene: TRBJ1-2
clone size: NA
CDR3 DNA: TGTGCCAGCAGCGACAGGGGGAACGGCTACACCTTC
CDR3 protein: CASSDRGNGYTF

V gene: TRBV5-4
D gene: NA
J gene: TRBJ1-2
clone size: NA
CDR3 DNA: TGTGCCAGCAGCGTAGATCCTCGACAAGGCTACACCTTC
CDR3 protein: CASSVDPRQGYTF

V gene: TRBV7-2
D gene: TRBD1
J gene: TRBJ2-7
clone size: once
CDR3 DNA: TGTGCCAGCAGCCTACACGGACAGGCCTACGAGCAGTACTTC
CDR3 protein: CASSLHGQAYEQYF

V gene: TRBV29-1
D gene: TRBD1
J gene: TRBJ2-7
clone size: NA
CDR3 DNA: TGCAGCGTTACCCGGGACAGAGACGAGCAGTACTTC
CDR3 protein: CSVTRDRDEQYF

V gene: TRBV4-3
D gene: NA
J gene: TRBJ2-3
clone size: NA
CDR3 DNA: TGCGCCAGCAGCCAAGTATACAGTAACCCGCGCCCAGATACGCAGTATTTT
CDR3 protein: CASSQVYSNPRPDTQYF

V gene: TRBV9
D gene: NA
J gene: TRBJ2-3
clone size: NA
CDR3 DNA: TGTGCCAGCAGCGTAGCTTTGCAGGCAGATACGCAGTATTTT
CDR3 protein: CASSVALQADTQYF

V gene: TRBV5-8
D gene: TRBD1
J gene: TRBJ2-3
clone size: NA
CDR3 DNA: TGTGCCAGCAGCTTGGCACAGGGGTCCGATACGCAGTATTTT
CDR3 protein: CASSLAQGSDTQYF

V gene: TRBV7-9
D gene: NA
J gene: TRBJ2-7
clone size: NA
CDR3 DNA: TGTGCCAGCGCCTCGGACACCTCCTACGAGCAGTACTTC
CDR3 protein: CASASDTSYEQYF

V gene: TRBV4-1
D gene: NA
J gene: TRBJ1-2
clone size: NA
CDR3 DNA: TGCGCCAGCAGCCGAAAGGGGGACACGAGCTATGGCTACACCTTC
CDR3 protein: CASSRKGDTSYGYTF

V gene: TRBV9
D gene: TRBD2
J gene: TRBJ2-7
clone size: NA
CDR3 DNA: TGTGCCAGCAGCGTTGGACTAGCGGACATCTACGAGCAGTACTTC
CDR3 protein: CASSVGLADIYEQYF

V gene: TRBV4-1
D gene: NA
J gene: TRBJ2-7
clone size: few
CDR3 DNA: TGCGCCAGCAGCCGCCCAGACTACACGTTTACCTACGAGCAGTACTTC
CDR3 protein: CASSRPDYTFTYEQYF

V gene: TRBV5-4
D gene: NA
J gene: TRBJ2-5
clone size: NA
CDR3 DNA: TGTGCCAGCAGTCAGGGGCAAGAGACCCAGTACTTC
CDR3 protein: CASSQGQETQYF

V gene: TRBV6-5
D gene: NA
J gene: TRBJ1-2
clone size: few
CDR3 DNA: TGTGCCAGCCTCGGCGGGAACGATGGCTACACCTTC
CDR3 protein: CASLGGNDGYTF